This T cell receptor beta chain was sequenced during a study of cytomegalovirus exposure and HLA in healthy donors (dated by TCRdb to between 2016 and 2019). With regard to the full study: An earlier analysis of 587 of the donors reported 250 to 300 Gb of sequence data and 95 million to 140 million unique TCR beta sequences obtained from 150 million to 200 million T cells. Of the roughly 390 genotyped donors, roughly 80% fell in the genetic ancestry cluster associated with self-reported Caucasian donors. Roughly five DR-DQ haplotypes were handled as single units for association and clustering because linkage in the cohort was strong. Rather than drawing on any new phenotypic data, the later analysis identified candidate immune exposures from TCR beta sequences and the way those sequences occurred across donors. The study used immunosequencing to profile the T cell repertoires of several hundred subjects and linked those repertoires to cytomegalovirus serostatus. Among 398 genotyped donors of the cohort, an average of roughly 240,000 unique TCR beta nucleotide sequences were sequenced per donor, about a sixth of them non-productive. All discovery cohort repertoires had been generated on a single sequencing platform. Typing coverage varied by locus: roughly 620-640 donors for A, B, C, DRB1 and DQB1; roughly 560 for DQA1; around 570 for DPA1; roughly 450 for DPB1. In an earlier analysis of about 590 of the donors, high-throughput TCR beta sequencing was used to judge whether each TCR beta V gene segment behaved as functional or pseudogenic. The study aimed to test whether cataloging public T cell receptors could reveal signatures of past pathogen exposure. Both class I and class II loci were covered by HLA typing, at four-digit resolution. Besides the first cohort of 666 subjects, a separate validation cohort made up of over 95 different subjects was used. Donor age, sex, ethnicity and CMV serostatus were compiled together with the repertoire data. To predict cytomegalovirus infection status, the study brought together high-throughput TCR immunosequencing, statistical association of individual TCRs with disease status, and machine learning. A later analysis re-examined previously published TCR beta repertoires from just over 650 donors and added high-resolution HLA genotyping to investigate patterns of TCR occurrence. An early release covering 500 to 750 HLA-typed donors comprised about 320 gigabases of sequencing data and about 90 million unique TCR sequences. A later genetic analysis took genome-wide SNP genotypes for about three fifths of the roughly 700 donors and used that subset as a discovery cohort.

In total, more than 500 healthy bone marrow donors made up the cohort. At the time of sampling, all cohort members were nominally healthy, though unrecorded immune exposures were likely present. The donor tested CMV seropositive, placing the donor among the 290 or so seropositive members of the cohort. A peripheral blood sample was provided by each donor, and peripheral blood mononuclear cells were used for TCR beta sequencing. The Qiagen DNeasy Blood Extraction Kit was used to extract genomic DNA from the blood cell samples. The CDR1 and CDR2 encoded by the germline V gene (reference sequence) are MNHEY and SMNVEV. V sheds 2 bases and J sheds 0 bases, leaving 11 bases between their ends. The CDR3 contains 15 residues, cysteine and phenylalanine counted. Only the CDR3 region is kept as DNA, spanning 45 bases read in frame from base 1. Library method: the immunoSEQ multiplex PCR assay. The multiplex PCR relied on a mix of 60 forward primers for TCR Vbeta segments and 13 reverse primers for TCR Jbeta segments. A multiplex PCR assay on genomic DNA amplified the CDR3 region of rearranged TCR beta genes. Amplified TCR beta libraries were sequenced as 87-base-pair reads on the Illumina HiSeq System. On the study's bioinformatics: Across the 670 or so repertoires, a later analysis counted 80 million or so unique TCR beta chains, about 10 million of which were shared by at least two donors. A nearest-neighbor algorithm error-corrected the raw reads and collapsed the reads into unique sequences, merging closely related sequences to remove PCR and sequencing errors. Alignment of CDR3 sequences to IMGT reference sequences was used to assign V, D and J gene segments. For a sequence to be retained, a match of at least six nucleotides was required to both a V gene segment and a J gene segment. A rearrangement was called productive if the CDR3 had no stop codons and remained in frame with V and J, and every other rearrangement was called non-productive. Following IMGT convention, CDR3 was defined as the stretch from the second conserved V-encoded cysteine up to the conserved J-encoded phenylalanine. Sequences without an unambiguous match to a single V gene segment were excluded from the earlier analysis of 587 of the donors. In an earlier analysis of approximately 500 of the donors, a V segment was called functional when productive rearrangements were above 56.7%, and segregating when the standard deviation between donors exceeded 5%. To diagnose cytomegalovirus status from the catalog of TCR beta chain sequences, a statistical classification framework was built. V and J gene assignment, in a later analysis, came from comparing TCR nucleotide sequences with IMGT/GENE-DB human TR gene sequences. The TCRdist pipeline was used in a later analysis to assign CDR3 sequences and most-parsimonious VDJ recombination scenarios. In a later analysis, each TCR beta chain was defined by its CDR3 amino acid sequence together with its V-gene family, and reads lacking a unique V-gene family were excluded. To address suspected cross-contamination and a sequencing artifact, a later analysis removed several hundred highly shared, low-generation-probability nucleotide sequences. For each public chain, a later analysis derived a clonal expansion index from normalized ranks of inferred template counts within each repertoire. A later analysis computed generation probabilities with a VDJ recombination model fitted to out-of-frame rearrangements, and checked the results against IGoR. In a later analysis, hypergeometric tests were used to score TCR-TCR, TCR-HLA and TCR-CMV co-occurrence, with a repertoire-size bias correction applied to TCR pairs. To estimate false discovery rates, a later analysis permuted the HLA or CMV assignments 20 times. A later analysis grouped co-occurring TCRs with DBSCAN, adding TCRdist sequence similarity when clustering within HLA-allele-positive subsets. Repertoires with fewer than 30,000 or more than 120,000 public chains, plus five repertoires with anomalous nucleotide sharing, were excluded from co-occurrence clustering. In its TCRdb copy, this immuneACCESS table keeps in-frame sequences only and misses some clones. Where compared with another copy, unresolved V genes explain less than half of these, and the others have no known cause. The V and J calls and clone size were taken over from that table, and D and trimming were inferred from the DNA. The sample table shows 65,000 to 85,000 clones, and around three quarters are seen once. Around 10% of the sample is held by the ten biggest clonotypes.

This clone was seen only a few times. Its specific antigen is unknown. It has no much larger one-base neighbor in the sample; base qualities were not kept. Broader findings and caveats from the paper: When HLA alleles, especially DR and DQ, strongly co-occurred, attributing TCR associations to individual alleles was difficult. A later genetic analysis reported fewer N-insertions in productive TCRs among donors in an Asian-associated ancestry cluster than the approximately 670-donor mean. A cluster of highly shared sequence variants was judged likely to represent a technical artifact of the sequencing pipeline. Because HLA typing was missing for some donors at each locus, association tests included only the typed subset. Some IMGT-functional V segments, including TRBV6-2 and TRBV6-3, could not be distinguished by the 87-base-pair reads and were therefore excluded. Only TCR beta chains were sequenced in this cohort, and the absence of alpha or paired-chain data limited detectable features. An earlier analysis of approximately 500 of the donors showed that most TCR beta V segments appeared in productive rearrangements either about 87% or about 30% of the time, which broadly matched IMGT annotations. The classifier was reported to diagnose cytomegalovirus status with high specificity and sensitivity in both the original cohort and the validation cohort. For the cohort, immune exposure information was limited to CMV serostatus. An association between a missense DCLRE1C variant and V-gene and J-gene trimming of TCR beta chains was found in a later genetic analysis and replicated in an independent cohort. According to a later analysis, TCR association rates differed among HLA loci, with DRB1 alleles showing the most associated TCRs and HLA-C alleles showing the fewest. In vitro tests confirmed that a few of the cytomegalovirus-associated TCR beta chains recognize cytomegalovirus antigens. In a later analysis, 16,951 TCR beta sequences were associated with specific HLA alleles at a false discovery rate of 0.05. In a later analysis, HLA-associated TCR beta chains showed more clonal expansion and lower generation probabilities than non-associated chains that were equally common. The authors suggested that the approach could potentially be generalized to other disease states and immunological phenotypes. According to a later analysis, most CMV-associated TCR beta chains appeared to be HLA-restricted, and the HLA associations seemed to be driven largely by CMV exposure. A further reported finding was that TCR beta sequences accurately predicted the HLA-A and HLA-B alleles for most subjects in the first cohort. Correlated functional status among segregating V segments might be attributable to linkage disequilibrium, but an unknown experimental factor could not be ruled out. Presence/absence analyses assumed roughly uniform sequencing depth across donors, an assumption that may not hold. A later analysis reported that several top co-occurrence clusters appeared linked to parvovirus B19, influenza, CMV and Epstein-Barr virus. The earlier analysis of a few hundred of the donors excluded fewer than 20 rarely observed V segments, including chromosome 9 orphons, because counts were too low. While some public TCRs were present in many individuals, most TCR sequences turned up only very rarely across donors. A total of fewer than 200 TCR beta chains were listed by the study as associated with cytomegalovirus.

The rearranged chain carries TRBV27 and TRBJ2-7, and the D gene may be TRBD1, 5 bases matching. This sequence originates from a male donor in good health and CMV-seropositive. What was sequenced was PBMCs. The bases are TGTGCCAGCAGTTTAGCATCAGGGCTCTCCTACGAGCAGTACTTC. Its translation reads: CASSLASGLSYEQYF.